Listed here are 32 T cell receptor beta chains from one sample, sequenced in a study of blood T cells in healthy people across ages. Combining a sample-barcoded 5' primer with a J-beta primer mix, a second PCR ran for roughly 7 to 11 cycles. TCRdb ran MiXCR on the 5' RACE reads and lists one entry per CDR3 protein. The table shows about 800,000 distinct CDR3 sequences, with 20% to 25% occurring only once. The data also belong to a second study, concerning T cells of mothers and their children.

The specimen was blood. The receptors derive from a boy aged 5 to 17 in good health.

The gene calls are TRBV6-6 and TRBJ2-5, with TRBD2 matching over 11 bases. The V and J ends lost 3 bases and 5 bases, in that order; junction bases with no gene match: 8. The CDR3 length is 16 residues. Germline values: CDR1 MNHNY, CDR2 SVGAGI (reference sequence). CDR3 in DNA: TGTGCCAGCAGTTATTTTAGCGGGGGGGCCGTCGAGACCCAGTACTTC. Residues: CASSYFSGGAVETQYF.

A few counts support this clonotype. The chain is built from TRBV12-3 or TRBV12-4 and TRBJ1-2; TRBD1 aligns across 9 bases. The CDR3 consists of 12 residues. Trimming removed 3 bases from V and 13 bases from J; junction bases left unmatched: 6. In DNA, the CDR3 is TGTGCCAGCAGTTTGACAGGGGGAACTTTCACCTTC. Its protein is CASSLTGGTFTF.

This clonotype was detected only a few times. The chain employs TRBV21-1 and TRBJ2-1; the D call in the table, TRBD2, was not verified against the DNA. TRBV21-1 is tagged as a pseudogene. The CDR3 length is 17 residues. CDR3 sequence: CAKSPGEATSSYNEQFF. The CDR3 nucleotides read TGTGCCAAATCGCCGGGGGAGGCGACCAGCTCCTACAATGAGCAGTTCTTC.

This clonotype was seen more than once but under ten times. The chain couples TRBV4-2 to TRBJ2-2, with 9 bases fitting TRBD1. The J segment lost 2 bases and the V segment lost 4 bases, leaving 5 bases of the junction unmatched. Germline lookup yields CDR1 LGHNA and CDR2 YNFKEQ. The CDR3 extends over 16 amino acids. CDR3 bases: TGTGCCAGCAGCCCACGGACAGGGGATAACACCGGGGAGCTGTTTTTT. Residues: CASSPRTGDNTGELFF.

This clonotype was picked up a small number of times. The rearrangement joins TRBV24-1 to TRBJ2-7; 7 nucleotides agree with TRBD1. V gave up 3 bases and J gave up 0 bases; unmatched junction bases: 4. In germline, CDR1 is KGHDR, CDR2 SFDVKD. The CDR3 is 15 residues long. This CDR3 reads CATSDAQGSSYEQYF. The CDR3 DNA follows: TGTGCCACCAGTGATGCACAGGGGAGCTCCTACGAGCAGTACTTC.

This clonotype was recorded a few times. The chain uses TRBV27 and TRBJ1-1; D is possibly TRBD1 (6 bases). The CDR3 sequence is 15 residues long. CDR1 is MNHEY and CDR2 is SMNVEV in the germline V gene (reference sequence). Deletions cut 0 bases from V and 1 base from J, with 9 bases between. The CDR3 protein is CASSLSRGGNTEAFF. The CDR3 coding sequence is TGTGCCAGCAGTTTATCGAGGGGGGGGAACACTGAAGCTTTCTTT.

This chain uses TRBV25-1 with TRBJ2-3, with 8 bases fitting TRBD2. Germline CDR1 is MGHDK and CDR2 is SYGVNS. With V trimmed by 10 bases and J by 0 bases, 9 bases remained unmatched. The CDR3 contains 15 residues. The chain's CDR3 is CATSSGGISTDTQYF. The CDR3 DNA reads TGTGCCACCTCGTCGGGAGGGATTAGCACAGATACGCAGTATTTT.

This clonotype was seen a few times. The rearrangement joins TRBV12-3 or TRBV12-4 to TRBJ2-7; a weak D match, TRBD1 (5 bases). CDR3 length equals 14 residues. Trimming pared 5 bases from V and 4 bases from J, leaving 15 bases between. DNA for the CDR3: TGTGCCAGCAGTCCCGGACATACTCCGTACGAGCAGTACTTC. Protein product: CASSPGHTPYEQYF.

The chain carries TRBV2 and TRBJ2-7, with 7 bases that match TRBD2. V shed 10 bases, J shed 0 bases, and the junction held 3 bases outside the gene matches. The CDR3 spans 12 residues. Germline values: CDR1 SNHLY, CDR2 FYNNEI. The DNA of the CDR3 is TGTGCCATCCGGGACTACTCCTACGAGCAGTACTTC. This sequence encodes CAIRDYSYEQYF.

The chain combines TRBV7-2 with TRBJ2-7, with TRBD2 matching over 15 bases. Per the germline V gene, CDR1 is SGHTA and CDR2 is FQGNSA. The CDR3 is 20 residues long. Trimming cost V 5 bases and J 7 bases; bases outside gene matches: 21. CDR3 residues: CASSHHKPGLAGGGGGEQYF. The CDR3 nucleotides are TGTGCCAGCAGCCATCATAAGCCCGGACTAGCGGGAGGGGGCGGCGGTGAGCAGTACTTC.

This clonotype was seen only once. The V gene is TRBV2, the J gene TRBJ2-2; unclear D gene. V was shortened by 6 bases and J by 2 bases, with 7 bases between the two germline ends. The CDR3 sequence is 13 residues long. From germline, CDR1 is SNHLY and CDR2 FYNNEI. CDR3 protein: CASSAYNTGELFF. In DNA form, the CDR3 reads TGTGCCAGCAGCGCTTACAACACCGGGGAGCTGTTTTTT.

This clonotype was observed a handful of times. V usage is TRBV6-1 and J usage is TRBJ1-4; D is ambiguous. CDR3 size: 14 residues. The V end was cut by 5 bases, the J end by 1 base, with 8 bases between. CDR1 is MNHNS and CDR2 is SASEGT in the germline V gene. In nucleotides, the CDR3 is TGTGCCAGCAGTTTGGATTTAACTAATGAAAAACTGTTTTTT. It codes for CASSLDLTNEKLFF.

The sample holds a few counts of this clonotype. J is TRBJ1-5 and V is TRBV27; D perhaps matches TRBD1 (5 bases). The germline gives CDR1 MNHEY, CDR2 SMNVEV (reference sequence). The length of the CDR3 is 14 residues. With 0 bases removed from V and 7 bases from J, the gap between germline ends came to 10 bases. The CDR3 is CASSLSQGLQPQHF. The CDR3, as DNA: TGTGCCAGCAGTTTATCCCAGGGCCTCCAGCCCCAGCATTTT.

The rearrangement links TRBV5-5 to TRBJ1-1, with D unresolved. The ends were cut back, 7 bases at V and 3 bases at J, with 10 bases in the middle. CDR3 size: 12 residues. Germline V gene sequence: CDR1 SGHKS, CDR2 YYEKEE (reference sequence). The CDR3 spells CASLAVDTEAFF. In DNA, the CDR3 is TGTGCCAGCCTTGCGGTGGACACTGAAGCTTTCTTT.

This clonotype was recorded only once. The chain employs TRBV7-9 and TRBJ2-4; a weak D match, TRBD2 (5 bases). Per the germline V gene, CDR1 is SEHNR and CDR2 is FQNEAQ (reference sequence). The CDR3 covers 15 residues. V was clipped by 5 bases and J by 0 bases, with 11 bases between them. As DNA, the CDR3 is TGTGCCAGCAGCCCAGCGGACTTAGCCAAAAACATTCAGTACTTC. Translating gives CASSPADLAKNIQYF.

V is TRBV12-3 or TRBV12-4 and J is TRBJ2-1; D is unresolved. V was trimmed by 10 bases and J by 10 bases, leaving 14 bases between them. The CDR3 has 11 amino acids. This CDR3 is CATQVGYEQFF. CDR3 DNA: TGTGCCACTCAGGTCGGTTACGAGCAGTTCTTC.

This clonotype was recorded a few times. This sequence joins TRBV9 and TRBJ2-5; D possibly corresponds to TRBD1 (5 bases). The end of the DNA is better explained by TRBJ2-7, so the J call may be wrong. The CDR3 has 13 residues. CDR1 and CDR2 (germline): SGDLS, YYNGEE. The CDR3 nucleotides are TGTGCCAGCAGCGCCGCCCCAGGGTACGAGCAGTACTTC. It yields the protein CASSAAPGYEQYF.

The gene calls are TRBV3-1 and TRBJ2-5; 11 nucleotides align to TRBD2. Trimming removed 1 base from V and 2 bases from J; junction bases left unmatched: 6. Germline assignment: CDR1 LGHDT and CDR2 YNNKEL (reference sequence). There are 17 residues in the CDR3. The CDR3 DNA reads TGTGCCAGCAGCCAAGTATTCGGGACTAGCGGACAAGAGACCCAGTACTTC. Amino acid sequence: CASSQVFGTSGQETQYF.

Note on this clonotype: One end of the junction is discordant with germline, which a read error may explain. CDR3 bases: TGTGCCAGCAGGACTCAGCCGCCCTACGAGCAGTGCTTC. This codes for CASRTQPPYEQCF. The chain employs TRBV7-2 and TRBJ2-5; no definite D call. Germline V gene data show CDR1 as SGHTA and CDR2 as FQGNSA. This CDR3 is built from 13 residues.

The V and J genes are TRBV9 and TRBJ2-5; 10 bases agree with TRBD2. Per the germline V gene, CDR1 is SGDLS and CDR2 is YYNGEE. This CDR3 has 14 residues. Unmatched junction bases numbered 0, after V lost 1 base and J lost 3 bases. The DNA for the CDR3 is TGTGCCAGCAGCGTACTAGCGGGAGAAGAGACCCAGTACTTC. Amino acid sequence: CASSVLAGEETQYF.

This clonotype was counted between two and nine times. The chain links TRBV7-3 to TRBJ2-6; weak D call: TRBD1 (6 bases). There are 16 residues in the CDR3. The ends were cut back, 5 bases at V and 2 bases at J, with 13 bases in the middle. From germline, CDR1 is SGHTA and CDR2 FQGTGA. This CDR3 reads CASSPQGGPGANVLTF. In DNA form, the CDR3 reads TGTGCCAGCAGCCCCCAAGGGGGACCTGGGGCCAACGTCCTGACTTTC.

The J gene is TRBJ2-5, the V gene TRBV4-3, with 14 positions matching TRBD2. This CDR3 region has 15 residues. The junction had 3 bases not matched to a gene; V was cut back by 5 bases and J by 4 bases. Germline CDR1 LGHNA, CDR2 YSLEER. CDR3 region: CASSFGTSGGETQYF. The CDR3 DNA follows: TGCGCCAGCAGCTTTGGGACTAGCGGGGGAGAGACCCAGTACTTC.

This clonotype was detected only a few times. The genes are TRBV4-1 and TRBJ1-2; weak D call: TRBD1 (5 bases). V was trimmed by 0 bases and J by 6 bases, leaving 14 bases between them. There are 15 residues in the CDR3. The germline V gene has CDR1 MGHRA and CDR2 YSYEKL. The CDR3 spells CASSQDPEGWHGYTF. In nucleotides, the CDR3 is TGCGCCAGCAGCCAAGATCCGGAGGGGTGGCATGGCTACACCTTC.

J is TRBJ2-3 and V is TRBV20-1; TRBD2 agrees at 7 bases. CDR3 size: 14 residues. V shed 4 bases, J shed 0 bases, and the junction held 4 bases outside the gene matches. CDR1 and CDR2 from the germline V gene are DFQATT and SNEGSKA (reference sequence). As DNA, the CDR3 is TGCAGTGCTATCCTAGCGGTTAGCACAGATACGCAGTATTTT. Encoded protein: CSAILAVSTDTQYF.

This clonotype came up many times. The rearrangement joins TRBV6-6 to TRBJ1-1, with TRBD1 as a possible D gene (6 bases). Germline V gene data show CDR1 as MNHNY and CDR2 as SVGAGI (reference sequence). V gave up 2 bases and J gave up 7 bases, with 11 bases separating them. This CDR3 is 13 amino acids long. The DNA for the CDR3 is TGTGCCAGCAGTTACGGGGACAAGGGTGAAGCTTTCTTT. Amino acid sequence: CASSYGDKGEAFF.

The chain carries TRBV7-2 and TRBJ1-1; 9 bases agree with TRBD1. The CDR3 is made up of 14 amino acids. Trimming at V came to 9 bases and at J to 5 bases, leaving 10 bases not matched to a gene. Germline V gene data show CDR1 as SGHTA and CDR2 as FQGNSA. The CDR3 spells CASNSGTGRTEAFF. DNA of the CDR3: TGTGCCAGTAATTCCGGGACAGGGCGGACTGAAGCTTTCTTT.

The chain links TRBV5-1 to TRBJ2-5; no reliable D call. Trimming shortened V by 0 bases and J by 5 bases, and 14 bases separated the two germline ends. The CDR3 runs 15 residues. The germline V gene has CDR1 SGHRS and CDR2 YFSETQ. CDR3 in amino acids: CASSLAPGIGETQYF. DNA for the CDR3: TGCGCCAGCAGCTTGGCGCCTGGGATCGGGGAGACCCAGTACTTC.

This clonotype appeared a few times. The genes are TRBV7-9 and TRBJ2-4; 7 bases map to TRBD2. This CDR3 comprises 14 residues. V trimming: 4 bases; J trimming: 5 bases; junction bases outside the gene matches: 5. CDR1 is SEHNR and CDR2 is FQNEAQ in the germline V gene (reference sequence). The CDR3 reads CASSWTAGENIQYF. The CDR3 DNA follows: TGTGCCAGCAGCTGGACGGCGGGGGAAAACATTCAGTACTTC.

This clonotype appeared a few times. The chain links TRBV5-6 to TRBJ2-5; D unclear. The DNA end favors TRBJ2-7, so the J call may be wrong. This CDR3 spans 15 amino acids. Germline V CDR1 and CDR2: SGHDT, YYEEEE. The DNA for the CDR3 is TGTGCCAGCAGCTTGGAGGTCAGATTCTCCTACGAGCAGTACTTC. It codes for CASSLEVRFSYEQYF.

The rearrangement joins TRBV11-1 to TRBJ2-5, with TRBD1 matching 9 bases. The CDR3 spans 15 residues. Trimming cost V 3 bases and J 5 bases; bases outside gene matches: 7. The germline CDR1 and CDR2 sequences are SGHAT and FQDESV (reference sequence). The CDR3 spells CASSLRGDRDETQYF. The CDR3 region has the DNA TGTGCCAGCAGCTTGCGTGGGGACAGGGATGAGACCCAGTACTTC.

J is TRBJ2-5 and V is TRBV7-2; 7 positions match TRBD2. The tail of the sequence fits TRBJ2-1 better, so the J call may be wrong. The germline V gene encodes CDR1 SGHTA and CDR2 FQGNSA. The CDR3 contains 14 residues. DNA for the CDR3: TGTGCCAGCAGCTTGACTAGCTTCAACAATGAGCAGTTCTTC. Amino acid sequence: CASSLTSFNNEQFF.

CDR3 sequence (DNA): TGTGCCAGCAGTTCGGACAGTGAAGCTAACTATGGCTACACCTTC. Its protein product is CASSSDSEANYGYTF. The genes are TRBV28 and TRBJ1-2, with D perhaps TRBD1 (6 bases). V was clipped by 4 bases and J by 0 bases, with 12 bases between them. Germline-derived CDR1 and CDR2 are MDHEN and SYDVKM. This CDR3 comprises 15 residues.